This entry concerns a single TCR beta chain. Its matching antigen is unknown. The germline V gene encodes CDR1 MDHEN and CDR2 SYDVKM. The V end lost 2 bases, the J end lost 5 bases, and 16 bases lay between the germline ends. This CDR3 has 16 residues. TCRdb used MiXCR to reprocess the reads, holding one entry per CDR3 protein. The sample holds approximately 150,000 distinct CDR3 sequences, less than 25% seen once. This sample was included in a study of T cell repertoires in cytomegalovirus infection. Study context: The authors relied on CMV epitopes, both recently identified HLA-C-restricted and well-studied HLA-B-restricted. Notes on the study in general: CMV-specific TCR beta clonotypes restricted by HLA-C dominated the ex vivo response. Identification of carriers of CMV plus the relevant HLA was performed using cumulative public TCR beta family frequency.

The sequence was obtained from a human donor in good health (CMV status not recorded). Some clones in this sample may be carry-over from other donors' samples. The genes are TRBV28 and TRBJ1-5; D is ambiguous. Specimen: CD8+ T cells from cultured PBMCs, collected from culture after CMV antigen stimulation. CDR3 DNA sequence: TGTGCCAGCAGTTTAACGGGCGGAGACCCCCATCAGCCCCAGCATTTT. Encoded protein: CASSLTGGDPHQPQHF.